The present TCR beta chain was sequenced within a study of cytomegalovirus exposure and HLA in healthy donors. Though probably carrying unrecorded immune exposures, donors were nominally healthy at sampling. Overall study results and limits: It was only CMV serostatus that was available as immune exposure information. Researchers reported from a later analysis that most CMV-associated TCR beta chains appeared HLA-restricted.

V lost 0 bases and J 3 bases, leaving 12 bases between the germline ends. The CDR3 runs 15 residues. Germline assignment: CDR1 LGHNA and CDR2 YNFKEQ. Primers included in the PCR were 60 Vbeta and 13 Jbeta primers. Profiled with immunoSEQ multiplex PCR; TCRdb holds only in-frame clones, not every one. The data show roughly 160,000 clones, 79% seen once. This clone has just a few counts. Its antigen remains unknown. Additional DNA sequences in this sample encode the identical CDR3. This receptor was obtained from a man in his forties in good health and CMV-seronegative. Sequenced material: PBMCs. The chain links TRBV4-2 to TRBJ2-7, with D maybe TRBD2 (6 bases). CDR3 DNA sequence: TGTGCCAGCAGCCAAGAAACGGGAGAGGGCTACGAGCAGTACTTC. This encodes CASSQETGEGYEQYF.